One T cell receptor (beta chain) is described in this entry. This clone's antigen is unknown. It has no much larger one-base neighbor in the sample; base qualities were not kept. Sequencing used an Illumina HiSeq 2500. TCR beta libraries were prepared by quantitative 5'-RACE with molecular barcodes. As for the original processing: A new computational method based on a probabilistic model of VDJ rearrangement was used to identify disease-linked TCR variants. TCRdb trimmed public reads at Q25 via fastp, called clones via MiXCR and kept in-frame beta chains. One record per CDR3 amino acid sequence lists the most common genes and DNA. It is TCRdb's table, rather than the study itself, that gives the V and J calls and clone size. The sample table shows approximately 150,000 distinct CDR3 sequences, and around 45% are seen once. Together, the top ten hold roughly 15% of the sample. This sample stems from a study of CD8 T cells in ankylosing spondylitis (dated 2017 in TCRdb). Background on the whole study: T cell receptor beta repertoires were profiled in healthy donors and ankylosing spondylitis patients so that disease-linked TCR variants could be found. The whole study cohort included 108 healthy donors and 20 to 25 ankylosing spondylitis patients. Peripheral blood samples were taken, and synovial fluid was additionally collected from ankylosing spondylitis patients.

Synovial fluid samples were paired with blood samples taken from the same ankylosing spondylitis patients. Study-wide conclusions, independent of this receptor: A TCR beta motif made up of fewer than 10 highly homologous amino acid variants appeared to be characteristic of blood from ankylosing spondylitis patients. According to the report, matched synovial fluid samples from ankylosing spondylitis patients were significantly enriched for the disease-linked clones. Some motif variants were previously reported in synovial fluid and blood of reactive arthritis patients, suggesting common disease-initiation mechanisms. The disease-linked clones showed a CD8+ phenotype and occurred at relatively low frequencies in peripheral blood.

Based on the germline V gene, the CDR1 and CDR2 sequences are SGHRS and YFSETQ. The CDR3 covers 14 residues, taking in both the cysteine and the phenylalanine. The CDR3 DNA has 42 bases and is translated from base 1. The germline V end is reduced by 5 bases and the J end by 4 bases; junction bases left unmatched: 2. The V gene is TRBV5-1 and the J gene is TRBJ2-1; 11 central bases correspond to TRBD2. The TCR originated in a male donor with ankylosing spondylitis. Sequences were obtained from synovial fluid, either unsorted or a sorted T cell fraction (not recorded which). Here is the DNA: TGCGCCAGCAGGGGGACTAGCGGTTACAATGAGCAGTTCTTC. Translated, it reads CASRGTSGYNEQFF.